This T cell receptor beta chain was captured by sequencing in a study of blood T cells in healthy people across ages. Next came a second PCR, run for about 6 to 12 cycles, which used a sample-barcoded 5' primer along with a J-beta primer mix. TCRdb independently ran MiXCR on the 5' RACE reads; one entry per CDR3 protein. The sample carries 650,000 to 800,000 distinct CDR3 sequences, 44% recorded once. This clonotype has just a few counts. CDR1 LGHNA and CDR2 YSLEER come from the germline V gene. The J segment lost 3 bases and the V segment lost 1 base, leaving 2 bases of the junction unmatched. The CDR3 runs 14 residues.

Sequenced sample: blood. The clonotype originates from a man aged 55 to 70 in good health. This chain connects TRBV4-3 to TRBJ2-7; 8 nucleotides agree with TRBD1. The CDR3, as DNA: TGCGCCAGCAGCCAAGCAGGGGGCGGCTACGAGCAGTACTTC. The encoded protein is CASSQAGGGYEQYF.